The 18 T cell receptor beta chains presented below share a single source sample, sequenced in a study of T-cell memory formation after mild COVID-19. Via MiXCR, TCRdb re-called the 5' RACE reads, giving one row per CDR3 protein. The sample holds about 270,000 distinct CDR3 sequences; around 15% are singletons and the top ten take approximately 25%. Sequenced sample: PBMCs or a T cell subset sorted from them (not recorded which). The receptors were sampled from a man aged 18-30 years who had mild COVID-19 (a few samples of this study predate the infection). Cell type and time point are not known.

The chain is built from TRBV5-1 and TRBJ1-1; the D is unclear. The CDR3 is 13 amino acids. Germline values: CDR1 SGHRS, CDR2 YFSETQ. The V end lost 0 bases, the J end lost 11 bases, and 14 bases lay between the germline ends. The CDR3 coding sequence is TGCGCCAGCAGCTTGGAGGCAGTTAGGAAGGCTTTCTTT. Translating it yields CASSLEAVRKAFF.

The rearrangement joins TRBV12-3 or TRBV12-4 to TRBJ1-6, with TRBD1 as a possible D gene (6 bases). Trimming cost V 1 base and J 10 bases, with 17 bases left between them. The CDR3 sequence is 16 residues long. The CDR3 DNA follows: TGTGCCAGCAGTTTAGTAGGCGGCAGGGGCAGCTCACCCCTCCACTTT. Translating gives CASSLVGGRGSSPLHF.

This clonotype was seen a few times. The chain combines TRBV27 with TRBJ2-3, with D perhaps TRBD1 or TRBD2 (7 bases each). The CDR3 contains 14 residues. Looked up from germline, CDR1 is MNHEY and CDR2 is SMNVEV (reference sequence). Trimming left V 5 bases short and J 5 bases short, with 14 bases between. CDR3: CASSETGREDTQYF. CDR3 in DNA: TGTGCCAGCAGTGAGACAGGGAGGGAAGATACGCAGTATTTT.

This clonotype was seen a single time. J is TRBJ1-4 and V is TRBV18; D is undetermined. Germline CDR1 and CDR2: KGHSH and LQKENI. V was trimmed by 2 bases and J by 8 bases, leaving 15 bases between them. This CDR3 contains 15 residues. CDR3 nucleotides: TGTGCCAGCTCACCAGATGAACAGTCCAAGGAAAAACTGTTTTTT. It is translated as CASSPDEQSKEKLFF. Full variable domain (outside the CDR3, taken from reference TRBV18 and TRBJ1-4): NAGVMQNPRHLVRRRGQEARLRCSPMKGHSHVYWYRQLPEEGLKFMVYLQKENIIDESGMPKERFSAEFPKEGPSILRIQQVVRGDSAAYFCASSPDEQSKEKLFFGSGTQLSVL.

This clonotype was seen a handful of times. This chain links TRBV7-6 with TRBJ1-1, with a weak D call TRBD1 (5 bases). Looked up from germline, CDR1 is SGHVS and CDR2 is FNYEAQ. Trimming removed 4 bases at V and 4 bases at J, with 13 bases between. The CDR3 runs to 14 residues. The CDR3 reads CASSSRGASTEAFF. DNA for the CDR3: TGTGCCAGCAGCTCGAGGGGCGCGTCCACTGAAGCTTTCTTT.

This clonotype came up a few times. The rearrangement links TRBV6-2 or TRBV6-3 to TRBJ2-5, with D possibly matching TRBD2 (5 bases). Germline CDR1 is MNHEY and CDR2 is SVGEGT. The CDR3 sequence is 15 residues long. With 6 bases removed from V and 4 bases from J, the gap between germline ends came to 18 bases. Here the CDR3 DNA reads TGTGCCAGCAGCTCCGATCGCGGGCGGCGAGAGACCCAGTACTTC. It encodes CASSSDRGRRETQYF.

The chain has TRBV4-3 and TRBJ2-7; TRBD1 matches 8 bases. V trimming: 6 bases; J trimming: 1 base; junction bases outside the gene matches: 20. The CDR3 totals 19 residues. Germline CDR1 is LGHNA and CDR2 is YSLEER. The CDR3 DNA reads TGCGCCAGCAGGGGCTCGGCGTATTTTGTCAGGGGGCTTTCCTACGAGCAGTACTTC. Its translation is CASRGSAYFVRGLSYEQYF.

This clonotype was counted at least ten times. The V call is TRBV7-3, the J call TRBJ2-7, with 11 bases identical to TRBD2. Unmatched junction bases numbered 8, after V lost 9 bases and J lost 4 bases. This CDR3 is 14 amino acids long. Germline V gene sequence: CDR1 SGHTA, CDR2 FQGTGA. For the CDR3, the DNA is TGTGCCAGAATGGTTAGCGGGGGGGAGTACGAGCAGTACGTC. Translation: CARMVSGGEYEQYV.

This clonotype was seen a handful of times. The chain carries TRBV7-9 and TRBJ2-2; D is tentatively TRBD1 or TRBD2 (5 bases each). Trimming removed 2 bases from V and 7 bases from J, with 8 bases in between. There are 13 residues in the CDR3. CDR1 is SEHNR, CDR2 FQNEAQ, per germline (reference sequence). The CDR3 region is CASSLRGDGELFF. DNA of the CDR3: TGTGCCAGCAGCTTACGAGGGGACGGGGAGCTGTTTTTT. Variable domain in full (rest from reference TRBV7-9 and TRBJ2-2): DTGVSQNPRHKITKRGQNVTFRCDPISEHNRLYWYRQTLGQGPEFLTYFQNEAQLEKSRLLSDRFSAERPKGSFSTLEIQRTEQGDSAMYLCASSLRGDGELFFGEGSRLTVL.

This clonotype was observed a handful of times. The chain couples TRBV29-1 to TRBJ1-2; D perhaps matches TRBD1 (5 bases). Germline V lookup: CDR1 SQVTM, CDR2 ANQGSEA. The CDR3 is 16 residues long. Trimming took 7 bases from V and 1 from J, leaving 22 bases between them. The CDR3 bases are TGCAGCGGGGTTCAGGGTTTATACGACTTTAACTATGGCTACACCTTC. Translating it yields CSGVQGLYDFNYGYTF.

This chain connects TRBV7-9 to TRBJ1-1; 8 nucleotides agree with TRBD1. The CDR3 runs 13 residues. Losses at the gene ends were 3 bases for V and 5 bases for J; bases not matched to a gene: 2. Germline V CDR1 and CDR2: SEHNR, FQNEAQ (reference sequence). CDR3 sequence: CASSFQGATEAFF. In DNA form, the CDR3 reads TGTGCCAGCAGCTTCCAGGGGGCGACTGAAGCTTTCTTT.

This clonotype was seen only a few times. The chain has TRBV5-6 and TRBJ2-7; 7 bases line up with TRBD1. This CDR3 is built from 15 residues. CDR1 is SGHDT, CDR2 YYEEEE, per germline. Trimming took 5 bases from V and 0 from J; bases not matched to a gene: 8. The CDR3 sequence: CASRPGTVTSYEQYF. The CDR3 DNA reads TGTGCCAGCAGACCCGGGACAGTCACCTCCTACGAGCAGTACTTC. The full variable domain, its missing parts supplied by reference TRBV5-6 and TRBJ2-7, is DAGVTQSPTHLIKTRGQQVTLRCSPKSGHDTVSWYQQALGQGPQFIFQYYEEEERQRGNFPDRFSGHQFPNYSSELNVNALLLGDSALYLCASRPGTVTSYEQYFGPGTRLTVT.

There are a few counts of this clonotype. This chain links TRBV20-1 with TRBJ2-5; D unclear. In germline, CDR1 is DFQATT, CDR2 SNEGSKA (reference sequence). Trimming took off 3 bases at V and 8 bases at J, with 16 bases between the two ends. This CDR3 contains 13 residues. CDR3 coding DNA: TGCAGTGCTAGGCGGCAGTTTCGTGGAACCCAGTACTTC. Protein sequence: CSARRQFRGTQYF.

This clonotype turned up a few times. V is TRBV4-3 and J is TRBJ1-1, with D hard to call. Trimming cost V 3 bases and J 4 bases, with 15 bases left between them. This CDR3 region has 15 residues. CDR1 and CDR2 from the germline V gene are LGHNA and YSLEER. CDR3 nucleotides: TGCGCCAGCAGCCACAATGTGGGCGGTATCACTGAAGCTTTCTTT. As protein: CASSHNVGGITEAFF.

This clonotype was observed at least ten times. The chain has TRBV4-2 and TRBJ2-5; 11 nucleotides agree with TRBD1. V lost 5 bases, J lost 2 bases, and 7 bases stayed unmatched. CDR1 LGHNA and CDR2 YNFKEQ come from the germline V gene. The CDR3 extends over 16 amino acids. CDR3 bases: TGTGCCAGCAGCTTAGGAGGACAGGGGGCGCAAGAGACCCAGTACTTC. Its translation is CASSLGGQGAQETQYF.

In its sample, this clonotype was seen many times. The DNA for the CDR3 is TGTGCCAGCAGCTTTTCTGCAGGGAGAGAGACCCAGTACTTC. It yields the protein CASSFSAGRETQYF. The chain combines TRBV5-6 with TRBJ2-5; D could derive from TRBD1 or TRBD2 (5 bases each). CDR3 length: 14 residues. V was clipped by 2 bases and J by 4 bases, with 12 bases between them. Germline V gene data show CDR1 as SGHDT and CDR2 as YYEEEE. Looking up the rest from reference TRBV5-6 and TRBJ2-5 gives the full variable domain: DAGVTQSPTHLIKTRGQQVTLRCSPKSGHDTVSWYQQALGQGPQFIFQYYEEEERQRGNFPDRFSGHQFPNYSSELNVNALLLGDSALYLCASSFSAGRETQYFGPGTRLLVL.

In this sample, this clonotype turned up a few times. The CDR3 nucleotides read TGTGCCAGCAGCTTAGCTTGGAACACTGAAGCTTTCTTT. Amino acids: CASSLAWNTEAFF. The rearrangement uses TRBV11-2 and TRBJ1-1, with D hard to call. CDR1 is SGHAT, CDR2 FQNNGV, per germline. The ends were cut back, 1 base at V and 1 base at J, with 4 bases in the middle. The CDR3 has 13 amino acids.

CDR3 nucleotides: TGCGCCAGCAGCTGGGTAGGGACCGGGGAGCTGTTTTTT. Translating it yields CASSWVGTGELFF. The chain carries TRBV4-3 and TRBJ2-2, with unresolved D. The CDR3 covers 13 residues. Trimming removed 5 bases from V and 5 bases from J, with 9 bases in between. In germline, CDR1 is LGHNA, CDR2 YSLEER.